This is a list of T cell receptor beta chains from one sample in a study of spatial heterogeneity in lung cancer. MiXCR, run by TCRdb on the 5' RACE reads, gives a single entry per CDR3 protein. The table shows roughly 4,400 distinct CDR3 sequences, with 9.5% to 15% occurring only once. The sequencing used lung tumor tissue, collected at surgery. Receptors were obtained from a male donor with early-stage non-small cell lung cancer. Each CDR3 is given with its conserved first and last residue. The D gene is left open where the match is weak. Not every row has a clone size; where given, it reads once, few, many or a size class.

j_call,clone_size,v_call,d_call,cdr3_aa,cdr3_nt
TRBJ2-7,-,TRBV28,TRBD2,CASSLSHLFSGAPYEQYF,TGTGCCAGCAGTTTAAGCCACCTCTTTAGCGGGGCCCCCTACGAGCAGTACTTC
TRBJ1-2,many,TRBV18,TRBD1,CASSPPRQGGGYTF,TGTGCCAGCTCACCACCCAGACAGGGAGGGGGCTACACCTTC
TRBJ2-4,few,TRBV18,-,CASSEDGKNIQYF,TGTGCCAGCTCAGAGGATGGCAAAAACATTCAGTACTTC
TRBJ2-2,medium-sized,TRBV7-2,TRBD2,CASSLLAGEAGELFF,TGTGCCAGCAGCTTATTAGCGGGAGAGGCCGGGGAGCTGTTTTTT
TRBJ2-1,many,TRBV9,-,CASTTGGGEQFF,TGTGCCAGCACCACCGGGGGTGGTGAGCAGTTCTTC
TRBJ1-4,medium-sized,TRBV28,-,CASSLRGAGEEKLFF,TGTGCCAGCAGTTTAAGGGGCGCTGGAGAAGAAAAACTGTTTTTT
TRBJ2-3,many,TRBV2,TRBD2,CASSELAGNTDTQYF,TGTGCCAGCAGTGAGCTAGCGGGGAACACAGATACGCAGTATTTT
TRBJ2-7,medium-sized,TRBV20-1,-,CSATRPHEQYF,TGCAGTGCTACCAGACCTCACGAGCAGTACTTC
TRBJ2-7,medium-sized,TRBV3-1,TRBD1,CASSQSGTGTHEQYF,TGTGCCAGCAGCCAGTCCGGGACAGGGACCCACGAGCAGTACTTC
TRBJ2-5,medium-sized,TRBV4-3,-,CASSLNSDGETQYF,TGCGCCAGCAGCCTTAACTCGGACGGGGAGACCCAGTACTTC
TRBJ2-7,medium-sized,TRBV6-2/TRBV6-3,-,CASRGPASYEQYF,TGTGCCAGCAGAGGTCCAGCCTCCTACGAGCAGTACTTC
TRBJ2-1,many,TRBV3-2,-,CASSPAVGEQFF,TGTGCCAGCAGCCCCGCAGTGGGTGAGCAGTTCTTC
TRBJ2-7,many,TRBV9,-,CASSVDQGYEQYF,TGTGCCAGCAGCGTAGACCAGGGTTACGAGCAGTACTTC
TRBJ2-1,-,TRBV29-1,TRBD2,CSSPGLAGSSDEQFF,TGCAGCTCCCCGGGACTAGCGGGTTCTAGCGATGAGCAGTTCTTC
TRBJ1-1,medium-sized,TRBV29-1,TRBD1,CSAPGTAGNTEAFF,TGCAGCGCGCCGGGGACAGCCGGTAACACTGAAGCTTTCTTT
TRBJ1-3,medium-sized,TRBV7-2,-,CASRWENSGNTIYF,TGTGCCAGCAGGTGGGAGAACTCTGGAAACACCATATATTTT
TRBJ2-4,many,TRBV10-3,TRBD1,CAISDRGHIQYF,TGTGCCATCAGCGACAGGGGCCACATTCAGTACTTC
TRBJ2-1,-,TRBV14,-,CASSPINGGEQFF,TGTGCCAGCAGCCCTATAAACGGCGGTGAGCAGTTCTTC
TRBJ2-5,medium-sized,TRBV29-1,-,CSVEVSRSETQYF,TGCAGCGTTGAAGTGTCTCGCTCGGAGACCCAGTACTTC
TRBJ2-6,-,TRBV28,-,CASSVGANVLTF,TGTGCCAGCAGTGTGGGGGCCAACGTCCTGACTTTC
TRBJ1-1,-,TRBV10-2,-,CASRSGTEAFF,TGCGCCAGCCGATCGGGTACTGAAGCTTTCTTT
TRBJ2-1,few,TRBV2,-,CASSDSRGLVANEQFF,TGTGCCAGCAGTGATTCCCGCGGCCTGGTGGCAAATGAGCAGTTCTTC
TRBJ2-5,medium-sized,TRBV20-1,TRBD1,CSANEGDRVFETQYF,TGCAGTGCCAACGAGGGGGACAGGGTGTTTGAGACCCAGTACTTC
TRBJ2-1,medium-sized,TRBV4-3,TRBD1,CASSQVTGGRNEQFF,TGCGCCAGCAGCCAAGTGACAGGGGGCCGCAATGAGCAGTTCTTC
TRBJ1-1,medium-sized,TRBV20-1,-,CSARLGVSTEAFF,TGCAGTGCTAGATTAGGGGTATCCACTGAAGCTTTCTTT
TRBJ1-5,medium-sized,TRBV20-1,-,CSASRVRQPQHF,TGCAGTGCTAGTAGGGTTCGTCAGCCCCAGCATTTT
TRBJ2-5,many,TRBV20-1,-,CSAARTLQETQYF,TGCAGTGCTGCGCGGACTCTTCAAGAGACCCAGTACTTC
TRBJ1-1,many,TRBV5-4,TRBD1,CASSSGTGFPEAFF,TGTGCCAGCAGTTCCGGGACAGGGTTCCCTGAAGCTTTCTTT
TRBJ2-1,few,TRBV7-6,TRBD2,CASSPLAGGPVEQFF,TGTGCCAGCAGCCCGCTAGCGGGAGGGCCGGTTGAGCAGTTCTTC
TRBJ2-5,few,TRBV10-1,-,CASSDSHQETQYF,TGCGCCAGCAGTGACAGCCACCAAGAGACCCAGTACTTC
TRBJ2-1,many,TRBV20-1,-,CSASWAGTTGNEQFF,TGCAGTGCAAGCTGGGCCGGGACGACGGGGAATGAGCAGTTCTTC
TRBJ2-7,medium-sized,TRBV28,-,CASSFVSSYEQYF,TGTGCCAGCAGTTTTGTCAGCAGCTACGAGCAGTACTTC
TRBJ1-4,many,TRBV25-1,TRBD1,CASTPRDSEDEKLFF,TGTGCCAGCACCCCCCGGGACAGCGAAGATGAAAAACTGTTTTTT
TRBJ2-5,many,TRBV23-1,TRBD1,CASSSQGVPWETQYF,TGCGCCAGCAGCTCGCAGGGGGTACCCTGGGAGACCCAGTACTTC
TRBJ2-5,many,TRBV23-1,TRBD1,CASSQAPTGSETQYF,TGCGCCAGCAGTCAAGCGCCGACAGGGAGCGAGACCCAGTACTTC
TRBJ2-7,many,TRBV6-5,TRBD2,CASSYSGLAGGPGEQYF,TGTGCCAGCAGTTACTCAGGACTAGCGGGGGGGCCCGGCGAGCAGTACTTC
TRBJ2-3,few,TRBV7-2,-,CASSYRTAGGTDTQYF,TGTGCCAGCAGCTACCGGACAGCTGGGGGCACAGATACGCAGTATTTT
TRBJ2-1,medium-sized,TRBV9,-,CASSVRADTNEQFF,TGTGCCAGCAGCGTACGGGCTGACACAAATGAGCAGTTCTTC
TRBJ2-5,medium-sized,TRBV20-1,-,CSARRALETQYF,TGCAGTGCTAGGCGGGCACTTGAGACCCAGTACTTC
TRBJ2-3,many,TRBV4-3,-,CASSQDGRLGTDTQYF,TGCGCCAGCAGCCAAGATGGCCGACTAGGGACAGATACGCAGTATTTT
TRBJ2-7,medium-sized,TRBV28,-,CASSLYDYEQYF,TGTGCCAGCAGTTTATATGACTACGAGCAGTACTTC
TRBJ1-2,many,TRBV5-5,TRBD1,CASSFDRGSENYGYTF,TGTGCCAGCAGCTTCGACAGGGGGTCGGAAAACTATGGCTACACCTTC
TRBJ2-3,-,TRBV20-1,-,CSARALAADTQYF,TGCAGTGCTAGAGCCCTAGCAGCAGATACGCAGTATTTT
TRBJ2-1,-,TRBV18,TRBD2,CASSPSSGSYNEQFF,TGTGCCAGCTCACCTTCTAGCGGATCCTACAATGAGCAGTTCTTC
TRBJ2-1,many,TRBV18,-,CASSPGGRYGEQFF,TGTGCCAGCTCACCAGGAGGCCGTTATGGTGAGCAGTTCTTC
TRBJ2-3,many,TRBV16,TRBD1,CASSQSDRERTDTQYF,TGTGCCAGCAGCCAATCGGACAGGGAAAGGACAGATACGCAGTATTTT
TRBJ1-4,medium-sized,TRBV10-3,TRBD1,CAISESDRPGEKLFF,TGTGCCATCAGTGAGTCGGACAGGCCAGGGGAAAAACTGTTTTTT
TRBJ2-3,medium-sized,TRBV11-2,-,CASSGRRADTQYF,TGTGCCAGCAGTGGCCGGCGGGCAGATACGCAGTATTTT
TRBJ2-2,many,TRBV4-3,TRBD2,CASSTRTSGRNTGELFF,TGCGCCAGCAGCACCCGCACTAGCGGGAGAAACACCGGGGAGCTGTTTTTT
TRBJ1-1,many,TRBV29-1,-,CSALVRGGTEAFF,TGCAGCGCCCTGGTCCGGGGTGGCACTGAAGCTTTCTTT
TRBJ1-2,many,TRBV7-9,TRBD1,CASSLNGDRGNYGYTF,TGTGCCAGCAGCTTAAATGGTGACAGGGGCAACTATGGCTACACCTTC
TRBJ2-2,-,TRBV7-9,-,CASSFRETTNTGELFF,TGTGCCAGCAGCTTCAGAGAAACAACGAACACCGGGGAGCTGTTTTTT
TRBJ2-5,many,TRBV7-2,-,CASSLRIGGYQETQYF,TGTGCCAGCAGCTTAAGGATTGGGGGGTACCAAGAGACCCAGTACTTC
TRBJ2-1,-,TRBV21-1,-,CASSGLLAVPYNEQFF,TGTGCCAGCAGCGGTTTACTAGCAGTCCCCTACAATGAGCAGTTCTTC